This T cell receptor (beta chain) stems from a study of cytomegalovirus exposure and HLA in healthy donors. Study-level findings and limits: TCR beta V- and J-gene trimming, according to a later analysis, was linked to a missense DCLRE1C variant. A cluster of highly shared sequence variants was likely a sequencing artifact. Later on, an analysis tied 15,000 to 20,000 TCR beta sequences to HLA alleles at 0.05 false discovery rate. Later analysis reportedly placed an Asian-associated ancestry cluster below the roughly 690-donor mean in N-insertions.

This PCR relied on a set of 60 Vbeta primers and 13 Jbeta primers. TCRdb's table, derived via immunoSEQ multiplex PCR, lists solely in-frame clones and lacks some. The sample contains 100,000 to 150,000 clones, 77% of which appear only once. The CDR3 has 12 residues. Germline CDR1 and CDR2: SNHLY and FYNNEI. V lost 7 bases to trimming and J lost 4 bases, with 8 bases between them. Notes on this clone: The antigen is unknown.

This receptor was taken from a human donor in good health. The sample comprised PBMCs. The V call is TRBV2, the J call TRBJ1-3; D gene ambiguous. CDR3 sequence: CASTIEGNTIYF. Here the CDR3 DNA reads TGTGCCAGCACCATAGAAGGAAACACCATATATTTT.